This T cell receptor (beta chain) was profiled in a study of T cell responses to AZD1222 COVID-19 vaccine. This clone was recorded once. Its antigen is currently unknown. Points from the study as a whole: Only a handful of AZD1222 recipients, six or seven in all, had baseline seropositivity. A reported finding is that nearly half of spike-specific TCRs target unmutated variant regions. Donors skewed white British and female; clonal diversity was possibly underestimated. Repertoire sampling happened only post peak T cell response.

This table comes from immunoSEQ multiplex PCR, and its TCRdb copy is limited to in-frame clones, with some not included. Seen here are 130,000 or so clones, more than 85% observed once, and the top ten hold more than 0.8%. CDR1 is SGHNT, CDR2 YYREEE, per germline (reference sequence). Trimming cost V 4 bases and J 5 bases; bases outside gene matches: 11. The CDR3 loop spans 15 amino acids. The specimen was peripheral blood, collected on day 0 of MenACWY control vaccination. The gene calls are TRBV5-4 and TRBJ1-1; 7 positions agree with TRBD1. This clonotype was obtained from an adult in good health. The CDR3 sequence: CASSLQGSAVTEAFF. The CDR3 DNA is TGTGCCAGCAGCCTACAGGGGTCCGCCGTGACTGAAGCTTTCTTT. The variable domain in full, completed from reference TRBV5-4 and TRBJ1-1, reads ETGVTQSPTHLIKTRGQQVTLRCSSQSGHNTVSWYQQALGQGPQFIFQYYREEENGRGNFPPRFSGLQFPNYSSELNVNALELDDSALYLCASSLQGSAVTEAFFGQGTRLTVV.